Sequencing of this T cell receptor beta chain was carried out in a study of early T cells in non-severe SARS-CoV-2 infection. As for the study in general: Sequenced bulk RNA came from whole blood that was unsorted, and chains were unpaired. Study observations and caveats: Matching with VDJdb favored anti-spike CD8 responses (missing private and CD4 specificities).

Unique molecular identifier tags were affixed to discrete cDNA molecules. TCRdb itself ran the 5' RACE reads through MiXCR, one entry per CDR3 protein. The repertoire holds about 77,000 distinct CDR3 sequences, with 10% to 15% as singletons. The CDR3 covers 12 residues. Germline V lookup: CDR1 MNHEY, CDR2 SVGEGT. V dropped 6 bases and J dropped 4 bases, with 9 bases sitting between them. Many counts were recorded for this clonotype. Its antigen remains unidentified. V and J are TRBV6-2 or TRBV6-3 and TRBJ2-5, with a weak D call TRBD2 (5 bases). The TCR comes from an adult who was a healthcare worker with PCR-confirmed SARS-CoV-2 infection or an uninfected control (not recorded which). The donor label of this sample is uncertain. This material consisted of whole blood, taken at baseline. In DNA form, the CDR3 reads TGTGCCAGCAGCGGGGTGATAGAGACCCAGTACTTC. This encodes CASSGVIETQYF.